Here is one T cell receptor beta chain with its context. The CDR3 length is 15 residues. The germline CDR1 and CDR2 sequences are SNHLY and FYNNEI. The V gene lost 7 bases and the J gene lost 1 base, with 16 bases spanning the gap. Healthy bone marrow donors made up the donor group. The record originates from a study of cytomegalovirus exposure and HLA in healthy donors. 13 Jbeta primers and 60 Vbeta primers were used for the PCR. Using immunoSEQ multiplex PCR, the repertoire was profiled, and TCRdb retains in-frame clones only, with some absent. Here the sample spans 150,000 to 200,000 clones, around 83% being singletons.

This chain connects TRBV2 to TRBJ1-1; D is uncertain. The sample consisted of PBMCs. The sequence derives from a woman aged 18 to 35 in good health and CMV-seronegative. CDR3 DNA: TGTGCCAGCACCCTGAGGTACTGGTCGAACACTGAAGCTTTCTTT. Translated, it gives CASTLRYWSNTEAFF.